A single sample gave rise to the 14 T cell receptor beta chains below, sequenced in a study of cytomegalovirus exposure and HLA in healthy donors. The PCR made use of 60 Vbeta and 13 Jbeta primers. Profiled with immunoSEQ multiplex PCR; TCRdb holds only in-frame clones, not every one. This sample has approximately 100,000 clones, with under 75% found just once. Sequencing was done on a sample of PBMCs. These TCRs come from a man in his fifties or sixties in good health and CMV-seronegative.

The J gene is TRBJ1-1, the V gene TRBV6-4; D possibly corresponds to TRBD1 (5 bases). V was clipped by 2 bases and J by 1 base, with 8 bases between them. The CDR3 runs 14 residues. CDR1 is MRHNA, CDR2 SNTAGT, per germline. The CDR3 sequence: CASSDHDRNTEAFF. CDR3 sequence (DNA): TGTGCCAGCAGTGACCACGACAGGAACACTGAAGCTTTCTTT.

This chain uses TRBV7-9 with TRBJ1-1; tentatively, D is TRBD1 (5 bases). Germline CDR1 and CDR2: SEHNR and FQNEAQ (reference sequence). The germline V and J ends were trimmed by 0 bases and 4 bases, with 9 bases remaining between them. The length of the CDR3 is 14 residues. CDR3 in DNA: TGTGCCAGCAGCTTAGCGCAGGGTCCCACTGAAGCTTTCTTT. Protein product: CASSLAQGPTEAFF.

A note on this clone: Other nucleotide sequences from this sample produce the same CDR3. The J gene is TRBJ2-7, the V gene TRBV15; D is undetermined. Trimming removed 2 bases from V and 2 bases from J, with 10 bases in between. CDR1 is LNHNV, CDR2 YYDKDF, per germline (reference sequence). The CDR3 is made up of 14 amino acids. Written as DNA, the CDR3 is TGTGCCACCAGCAGATCGGGTAGGACCTACGAGCAGTACTTC. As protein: CATSRSGRTYEQYF.

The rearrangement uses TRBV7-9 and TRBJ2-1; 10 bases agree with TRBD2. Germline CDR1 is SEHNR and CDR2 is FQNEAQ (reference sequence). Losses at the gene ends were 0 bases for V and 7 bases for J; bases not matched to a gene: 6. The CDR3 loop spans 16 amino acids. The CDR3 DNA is TGTGCCAGCAGCTTAGCGCCTAGCGGGAGAGTGAATGAGCAGTTCTTC. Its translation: CASSLAPSGRVNEQFF.

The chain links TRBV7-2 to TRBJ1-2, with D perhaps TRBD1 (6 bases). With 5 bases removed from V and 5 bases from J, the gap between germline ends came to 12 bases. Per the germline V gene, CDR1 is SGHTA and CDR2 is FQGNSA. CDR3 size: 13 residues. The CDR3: CASSSYTGYGYTF. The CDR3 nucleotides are TGTGCCAGCAGCAGCTATACAGGGTATGGCTACACCTTC.

CDR3 nucleotide sequence: TGTGCCAGCAGGGGACAGGGCGAGACTAATGAAAAACTGTTTTTT. Residues: CASRGQGETNEKLFF. The rearrangement joins TRBV6-5 to TRBJ1-4, with 9 bases matching TRBD1. Trimming removed 6 bases from V and 2 bases from J; junction bases left unmatched: 4. Per germline, CDR1 MNHEY and CDR2 SVGAGI. The CDR3 runs 15 residues.

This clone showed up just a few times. The DNA of the CDR3 is TGTGCCAGCAGTTCTAGCGGGGGACCCTACGAGCAGTACTTC. This sequence encodes CASSSSGGPYEQYF. This chain uses TRBV6-5 with TRBJ2-7, with TRBD2 matching 10 bases. The V and J ends lost 4 bases and 2 bases, in that order; junction bases with no gene match: 2. This CDR3 is 14 amino acids long. Germline-derived CDR1 and CDR2 are MNHEY and SVGAGI.

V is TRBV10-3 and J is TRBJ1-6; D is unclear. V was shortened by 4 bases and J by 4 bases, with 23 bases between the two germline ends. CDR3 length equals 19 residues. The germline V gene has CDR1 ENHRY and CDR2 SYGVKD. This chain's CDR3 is CAISGSREGSDFYNSPLHF. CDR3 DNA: TGTGCCATCAGTGGGTCCCGGGAGGGTTCTGACTTTTATAATTCACCCCTCCACTTT.

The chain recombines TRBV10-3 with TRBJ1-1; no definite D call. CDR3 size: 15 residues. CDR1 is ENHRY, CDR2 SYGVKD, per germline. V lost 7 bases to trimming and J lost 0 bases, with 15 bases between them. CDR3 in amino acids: CAITQTPGLNTEAFF. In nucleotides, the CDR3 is TGTGCCATCACCCAAACCCCAGGCTTGAACACTGAAGCTTTCTTT.

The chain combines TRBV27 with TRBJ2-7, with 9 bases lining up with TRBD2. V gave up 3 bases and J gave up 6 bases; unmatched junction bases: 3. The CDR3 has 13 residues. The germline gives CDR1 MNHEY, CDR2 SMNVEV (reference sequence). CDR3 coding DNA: TGTGCCAGCAGTTTGGGACTAGCATCCGAGCAGTACTTC. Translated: CASSLGLASEQYF.

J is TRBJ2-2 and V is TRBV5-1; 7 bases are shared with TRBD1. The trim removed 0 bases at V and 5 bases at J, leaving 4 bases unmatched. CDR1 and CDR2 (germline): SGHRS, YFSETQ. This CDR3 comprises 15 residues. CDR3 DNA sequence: TGCGCCAGCAGCTTGGCCTTCAGGGGGACCGGGGAGCTGTTTTTT. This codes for CASSLAFRGTGELFF.

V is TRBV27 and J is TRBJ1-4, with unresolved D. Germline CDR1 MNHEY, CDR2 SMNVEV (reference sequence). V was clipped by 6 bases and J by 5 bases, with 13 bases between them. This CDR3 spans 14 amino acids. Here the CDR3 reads CASRPALQNEKLFF. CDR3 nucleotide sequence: TGTGCCAGCAGACCCGCCCTACAGAATGAAAAACTGTTTTTT.

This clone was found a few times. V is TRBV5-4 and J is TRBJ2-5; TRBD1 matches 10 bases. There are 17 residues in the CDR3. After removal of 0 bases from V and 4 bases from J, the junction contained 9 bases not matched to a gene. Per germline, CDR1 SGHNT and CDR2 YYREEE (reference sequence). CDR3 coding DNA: TGTGCCAGCAGCTTGGCCCTGGGACAGGGGTATTCAGAGACCCAGTACTTC. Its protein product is CASSLALGQGYSETQYF.

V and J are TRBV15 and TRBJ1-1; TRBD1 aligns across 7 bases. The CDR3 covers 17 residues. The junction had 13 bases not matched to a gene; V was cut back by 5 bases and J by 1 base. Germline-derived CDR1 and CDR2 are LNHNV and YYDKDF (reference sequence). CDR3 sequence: CATSPRQGYGWNTEAFF. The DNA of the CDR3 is TGTGCCACCAGCCCCCGACAGGGCTATGGATGGAACACTGAAGCTTTCTTT.